These 27 T cell receptor beta chains share one sample of origin, sequenced in a study of cytomegalovirus exposure and HLA in healthy donors. Sequencing used immunoSEQ multiplex PCR; TCRdb keeps in-frame clones, though not all of them. This sample has 110,000 or so clones, with about 84% found just once. What was sequenced was PBMCs. Receptor source: a man between 18 and 29 years old in good health and CMV-seronegative.

The CDR3 nucleotides read TGTGCCAGCAAGGGGCTAGCGGGGTACGAGCAGTACTTC. Translating gives CASKGLAGYEQYF. This chain connects TRBV6-1 to TRBJ2-7, with 9 nucleotides matching TRBD2. Germline V gene data show CDR1 as MNHNS and CDR2 as SASEGT. V shed 7 bases and J 4 bases; nucleotides not matched to a gene: 5. This CDR3 spans 13 amino acids.

V and J are TRBV5-1 and TRBJ2-7, with 12 nucleotides matching TRBD1. From germline, CDR1 is SGHRS and CDR2 YFSETQ. The CDR3 loop spans 18 amino acids. With 4 bases clipped from V and 3 bases from J, the junction kept 14 bases outside the gene matches. CDR3 in DNA: TGCGCCAGCAGCCCACTGACCGGGACAGGGGGCAGCTACTACGAGCAGTACTTC. Translation: CASSPLTGTGGSYYEQYF.

This chain links TRBV5-1 with TRBJ1-2, with 7 positions matching TRBD1. Germline trimming cut 6 bases from V and 4 bases from J; bases unmatched to any gene: 12. This CDR3 spans 15 amino acids. Germline CDR1 SGHRS, CDR2 YFSETQ. In DNA form, the CDR3 reads TGCGCCAGCAAGTTAGAGACAGGGTTCTCCTATGGCTACACCTTC. The encoded protein is CASKLETGFSYGYTF.

The chain recombines TRBV29-1 with TRBJ2-3, with TRBD1 matching 8 bases. Germline V gives CDR1 SQVTM, CDR2 ANQGSEA. V was clipped by 7 bases and J by 2 bases; unmatched bases: 11. This CDR3 contains 15 residues. CDR3 protein: CSGNRDRRYTDTQYF. Written as DNA, the CDR3 is TGCAGCGGGAACCGGGACAGGAGATACACAGATACGCAGTATTTT.

Many counts were recorded for this clone. CDR3 sequence (DNA): TGTGCCAGTAGTATCAGGGCAGGGTGGGAAGCTTTCTTT. This translates into CASSIRAGWEAFF. This chain joins TRBV19 and TRBJ1-1; weak D call: TRBD1 (5 bases). This CDR3 contains 13 residues. Deletions cut 3 bases from V and 8 bases from J, with 13 bases between. Germline V gives CDR1 LNHDA, CDR2 SQIVND (reference sequence).

The CDR3 reads CAWRGGKPSGAFF. The CDR3, as DNA: TGTGCCTGGAGGGGGGGAAAACCGTCTGGAGCTTTCTTT. This sequence joins TRBV30 and TRBJ1-1, with a tentative D call TRBD1 (5 bases). Germline CDR1 is GTSNPN and CDR2 is SVGIG (reference sequence). V lost 3 bases to trimming and J lost 10 bases, with 18 bases between them. The CDR3 has 13 residues.

The chain has TRBV30 and TRBJ1-2; no clear D gene. From germline, CDR1 is GTSNPN and CDR2 SVGIG (reference sequence). The V end was cut by 2 bases, the J end by 0 bases, with 10 bases between. The CDR3 loop spans 14 amino acids. The CDR3 DNA follows: TGTGCCTGGAGTACGCGGGGAGCTAACTATGGCTACACCTTC. Its translation is CAWSTRGANYGYTF.

V and J are TRBV6-5 and TRBJ1-4; the D is unclear. Trimming took 0 bases from V and 8 from J, leaving 10 bases between them. Per the germline V gene, CDR1 is MNHEY and CDR2 is SVGAGI. The CDR3 spans 14 residues. CDR3 sequence (DNA): TGTGCCAGCAGTTACTCCAGCGGTTTCGAAAAACTGTTTTTT. This encodes CASSYSSGFEKLFF.

The chain links TRBV6-5 to TRBJ2-3; 13 nucleotides agree with TRBD2. This CDR3 is built from 14 residues. From germline, CDR1 is MNHEY and CDR2 SVGAGI. The trim removed 10 bases at V and 4 bases at J, leaving 5 bases unmatched. DNA for the CDR3: TGTGCCACCCTACTAGCGGGAGGGTCAGATACGCAGTATTTT. As protein: CATLLAGGSDTQYF.

DNA for the CDR3: TGTGCCAGCAGCTCGCTGACTAGCGGGAGTGAGACCCAGTACTTC. This sequence encodes CASSSLTSGSETQYF. The chain is built from TRBV5-6 and TRBJ2-5, with 12 bases fitting TRBD2. The CDR3 contains 15 residues. Germline V CDR1 and CDR2: SGHDT, YYEEEE. The junction had 5 bases not matched to a gene; V was cut back by 3 bases and J by 5 bases.

This clone was counted only a few times. This chain uses TRBV11-2 with TRBJ1-1, with no clear D. Germline lookup yields CDR1 SGHAT and CDR2 FQNNGV. V was shortened by 5 bases and J by 3 bases, with 10 bases between the two germline ends. This CDR3 has 13 amino acids. The CDR3 nucleotides read TGTGCCAGCAGCCTCGACGGGGACACTGAAGCTTTCTTT. Its protein product is CASSLDGDTEAFF.

V and J are TRBV27 and TRBJ2-3; D is ambiguous. Germline CDR1 reads MNHEY; CDR2 reads SMNVEV (reference sequence). This CDR3 spans 13 amino acids. The V end lost 1 base, the J end lost 3 bases, and 5 bases lay between the germline ends. The CDR3 coding sequence is TGTGCCAGCAGTTTATGGCAAACAGATACGCAGTATTTT. Translating it yields CASSLWQTDTQYF.

This clone was counted between two and nine times. V gene TRBV11-2 combines with J gene TRBJ1-1; TRBD1 matches at 7 bases. Germline lookup yields CDR1 SGHAT and CDR2 FQNNGV. CDR3 size: 16 residues. V lost 0 bases to trimming and J lost 1 base; unmatched junction nucleotides: 5. CDR3 nucleotides: TGTGCCAGCAGCTTAGATTCCAGGGACAGGAACACTGAAGCTTTCTTT. This gives the protein CASSLDSRDRNTEAFF.

V gene TRBV19 combines with J gene TRBJ1-2; TRBD1 aligns across 7 bases. V lost 10 bases and J lost 6; bases outside the gene matches: 11. The CDR3 has 13 residues. Germline V gives CDR1 LNHDA, CDR2 SQIVND (reference sequence). CDR3 DNA: TGTGCCACTAGAGAAGACAGGGCGGATGGCTACACCTTC. This sequence encodes CATREDRADGYTF.

V and J are TRBV6-6 and TRBJ1-6, with unresolved D. Germline V gene sequence: CDR1 MNHNY, CDR2 SVGAGI (reference sequence). V lost 0 bases, J lost 6 bases, and 9 bases lay in between. There are 15 residues in the CDR3. The CDR3 DNA is TGTGCCAGCAGTTACTCGTTAGGAGGTAATTCACCCCTCCACTTT. Protein sequence: CASSYSLGGNSPLHF.

This chain links TRBV6-5 with TRBJ2-7; 10 bases match TRBD1. CDR1 is MNHEY, CDR2 SVGAGI, per germline. The CDR3 sequence is 15 residues long. Unmatched junction bases numbered 8, after V lost 6 bases and J lost 3 bases. CDR3 sequence (DNA): TGTGCCAGCAGGAATCCGGGACAGGGGTTCTACGAGCAGTACTTC. It specifies CASRNPGQGFYEQYF.

The gene calls are TRBV27 and TRBJ1-5; D gene unclear. CDR3 length equals 15 residues. V shed 5 bases and J shed 7 bases, with 18 bases lying between them. Germline V gene lookup returns CDR1 MNHEY and CDR2 SMNVEV (reference sequence). This CDR3 reads CASSPNPRGGQPQHF. In DNA, the CDR3 is TGTGCCAGCAGTCCAAACCCGCGGGGAGGGCAGCCCCAGCATTTT.

This chain joins TRBV25-1 and TRBJ1-5; D uncertain. The V end was cut by 1 base, the J end by 2 bases, with 6 bases between. From germline, CDR1 is MGHDK and CDR2 SYGVNS. The CDR3 length is 14 residues. This CDR3 is CASSEFRRNQPQHF. The DNA for the CDR3 is TGTGCCAGCAGTGAATTTCGTCGCAATCAGCCCCAGCATTTT.

The chain uses TRBV11-3 and TRBJ2-2; 7 bases align to TRBD2. The CDR3 is made up of 15 amino acids. Germline values: CDR1 SGHNT, CDR2 YENEEA. The V and J ends lost 2 bases and 4 bases, in that order; junction bases with no gene match: 4. CDR3 sequence reads: CASSLRSGGTGELFF. DNA of the CDR3: TGTGCCAGCAGCTTACGCTCGGGGGGCACCGGGGAGCTGTTTTTT.

In this sample, this clone turned up a few times. The gene calls are TRBV19 and TRBJ2-7; tentative D call: TRBD2 (5 bases). Germline V lookup: CDR1 LNHDA, CDR2 SQIVND (reference sequence). CDR3 length equals 15 residues. V was clipped by 5 bases and J by 0 bases, with 14 bases between them. The CDR3 reads CASSPLGDGSYEQYF. DNA for the CDR3: TGTGCCAGTAGTCCACTCGGGGATGGCTCCTACGAGCAGTACTTC. Using reference TRBV19 and TRBJ2-7 for the parts outside the CDR3, the full variable domain is DGGITQSPKYLFRKEGQNVTLSCEQNLNHDAMYWYRQDPGQGLRLIYYSQIVNDFQKGDIAEGYSVSREKKESFPLTVTSAQKNPTAFYLCASSPLGDGSYEQYFGPGTRLTVT.

This chain joins TRBV10-1 and TRBJ2-2; 8 positions match TRBD2. CDR3 length: 17 amino acids. The ends lost 0 bases at V and 4 bases at J; junction bases unmatched: 7. The germline CDR1 and CDR2 sequences are WNHNN and SYGVQD (reference sequence). CDR3 amino acids: CASSESNGRAGTGELFF. The CDR3 DNA sequence: TGCGCCAGCAGTGAGTCGAACGGGAGGGCCGGCACCGGGGAGCTGTTTTTT.

This chain joins TRBV5-8 and TRBJ1-2, with D hard to call. V was pared by 4 bases and J by 6 bases, with 13 bases between. The germline V gene encodes CDR1 SGHTS and CDR2 YDEGEE. The CDR3 sequence is 13 residues long. CDR3 in DNA: TGTGCCAGCAGCCCCCTAGGAGGCGATGGCTACACCTTC. It specifies CASSPLGGDGYTF.

The chain joins TRBV7-9 to TRBJ1-4, with D possibly matching TRBD1 (6 bases). The CDR3 has 14 amino acids. V was cut by 3 bases and J by 5 bases, with 10 bases left in between. The V gene's germline CDR1 is SEHNR and CDR2 FQNEAQ (reference sequence). The CDR3 nucleotides read TGTGCCAGCAGCTTGACAGGATTAAATGAAAAACTGTTTTTT. Encoded protein: CASSLTGLNEKLFF.

The chain has TRBV9 and TRBJ1-1, with D tentatively TRBD1 (5 bases). Germline CDR1 SGDLS, CDR2 YYNGEE. The CDR3 consists of 15 residues. Trimming removed 3 bases at V and 4 bases at J, with 16 bases between. In DNA form, the CDR3 reads TGTGCCAGCAGCGCTCCGGCAGGGCAGAGCACTGAAGCTTTCTTT. This encodes CASSAPAGQSTEAFF.

The chain recombines TRBV6-5 with TRBJ2-3, with 7 bases matching TRBD2. Looked up from germline, CDR1 is MNHEY and CDR2 is SVGAGI. There are 15 residues in the CDR3. V shed 8 bases and J 4 bases; nucleotides not matched to a gene: 12. The CDR3 DNA is TGTGCCAGCGCCCCAGGGAGGGTTTTCCCAGATACGCAGTATTTT. It yields the protein CASAPGRVFPDTQYF.

Concerning this clone: At one of its ends the junction is not consistent with the germline gene, which may arise from a read error. The CDR3 DNA follows: TGTGCCAGCAGCGCTCAACTGAGCACAGGTACGCAGTATTTT. Translating it yields CASSAQLSTGTQYF. The chain combines TRBV5-4 with TRBJ2-3; a possible D gene is TRBD1 (5 bases). Germline CDR1 is SGHNT and CDR2 is YYREEE (reference sequence). The CDR3 totals 14 residues.

V gene TRBV19 combines with J gene TRBJ1-2; TRBD1 matches 11 bases. The CDR3 sequence is 16 residues long. Germline values: CDR1 LNHDA, CDR2 SQIVND (reference sequence). V trimming: 5 bases; J trimming: 4 bases; junction bases outside the gene matches: 9. The CDR3 is CASSPRDRGLGYGYTF. CDR3 nucleotide sequence: TGTGCCAGTAGTCCCCGGGACAGGGGGTTAGGCTATGGCTACACCTTC.